One and the same sample provided the 26 T cell receptor beta chains below, sequenced in a study of cytomegalovirus exposure and HLA in healthy donors. PCR primers comprised 60 Vbeta and 13 Jbeta primers. Measured with immunoSEQ multiplex PCR; TCRdb has only the in-frame clones, and not every one. This sample's table has 65,000 to 90,000 clones. The sample taken for sequencing was PBMCs. These receptors were obtained from a man aged 35-49 years in good health and CMV-seronegative.

V is TRBV30 and J is TRBJ1-2; tentatively, D is TRBD1 (6 bases). With 3 bases removed from V and 4 bases from J, the gap between germline ends came to 15 bases. The CDR3 contains 14 residues. The V gene's germline CDR1 is GTSNPN and CDR2 SVGIG (reference sequence). CDR3 sequence (DNA): TGTGCCTGGAGCGGAACCCAGGGGATCTATGGCTACACCTTC. It encodes CAWSGTQGIYGYTF.

Comments on this clone: The junction departs from the called germline gene at one end, perhaps through a read error. The rearrangement uses TRBV4-2 and TRBJ2-5; the D gene is possibly TRBD1 (5 bases). The germline CDR1 and CDR2 sequences are LGHNA and YNFKEQ. The CDR3 is 15 amino acids. CDR3 sequence (DNA): TGTGCCAGCAGCGAAGATAGGCTAGGGGTGGAGACCCAGTACTTC. This gives the protein CASSEDRLGVETQYF.

The V gene is TRBV7-2, the J gene TRBJ1-2, with TRBD1 as a possible D gene (6 bases). The CDR3 sequence is 14 residues long. Germline V gene data show CDR1 as SGHTA and CDR2 as FQGNSA. The V and J ends lost 1 base and 4 bases respectively, with 10 bases between them. The CDR3 coding sequence is TGTGCCAGCAGCTTAGATGGGGGCCTCTATGGCTACACCTTC. Its translation: CASSLDGGLYGYTF.

The chain combines TRBV5-1 with TRBJ2-2, with D unclear. CDR1 SGHRS and CDR2 YFSETQ come from the germline V gene. The CDR3 is 17 residues long. V lost 3 bases to trimming and J lost 0 bases, with 15 bases between them. CDR3 protein: CASSWAPVAPNTGELFF. The DNA of the CDR3 is TGCGCCAGCAGCTGGGCCCCCGTGGCCCCGAACACCGGGGAGCTGTTTTTT.

The rearrangement joins TRBV5-1 to TRBJ1-1, with a tentative D call TRBD1 (6 bases). CDR1 and CDR2 (germline): SGHRS, YFSETQ. CDR3 size: 14 residues. The V and J ends lost 1 base and 4 bases respectively, with 11 bases between them. CDR3 region: CASSLNRDRTEAFF. The CDR3 nucleotides are TGCGCCAGCAGCTTGAACAGGGACCGCACTGAAGCTTTCTTT.

V is TRBV5-1 and J is TRBJ2-3, with a weak D call TRBD1 (6 bases). Trimming stripped 4 bases from V and 2 bases from J, with 20 bases between. This CDR3 is built from 17 residues. Germline-derived CDR1 and CDR2 are SGHRS and YFSETQ. CDR3 loop: CASSQATGTTFTDTQYF. The CDR3 nucleotides are TGCGCCAGCAGCCAAGCCACCGGGACAACTTTCACAGATACGCAGTATTTT.

The rearrangement uses TRBV28 and TRBJ2-6; weak D call: TRBD1 (6 bases). Trimming removed 1 base at V and 1 base at J, with 17 bases between. The germline V gene encodes CDR1 MDHEN and CDR2 SYDVKM. There are 19 residues in the CDR3. The CDR3 region is CASSLSTGTVESGANVLTF. In nucleotides, the CDR3 is TGTGCCAGCAGTTTATCGACAGGTACGGTCGAGTCTGGGGCCAACGTCCTGACTTTC.

V gene TRBV23-1 combines with J gene TRBJ2-5; tentatively, D is TRBD1 (5 bases). TRBV23-1 is annotated as an ORF whose role is uncertain. The ends were cut back, 7 bases at V and 5 bases at J, with 17 bases in the middle. This CDR3 contains 14 residues. CDR3 DNA sequence: TGCGCCAGCACTTCATCAGGGAAAAGGGAGACCCAGTACTTC. Its protein is CASTSSGKRETQYF.

The chain links TRBV10-3 to TRBJ2-3; 8 bases agree with TRBD1. The CDR3 runs 15 residues. V shed 4 bases and J 2 bases; nucleotides not matched to a gene: 5. Germline V gene lookup returns CDR1 ENHRY and CDR2 SYGVKD. The CDR3 loop is CAISGGQEDTDTQYF. The CDR3 DNA sequence: TGTGCCATCAGTGGGGGACAGGAAGACACAGATACGCAGTATTTT.

V is TRBV2 and J is TRBJ2-7; TRBD2 matches 8 bases. Trimming at V came to 8 bases and at J to 4 bases, leaving 10 bases not matched to a gene. There are 14 residues in the CDR3. Per the germline V gene, CDR1 is SNHLY and CDR2 is FYNNEI. This CDR3 reads CASGRTSSSYEQYF. The CDR3 DNA follows: TGTGCCAGCGGCCGGACTAGCAGTTCGTACGAGCAGTACTTC.

This sequence joins TRBV14 and TRBJ2-2; D ambiguous. The germline V and J ends were trimmed by 1 base and 6 bases, with 9 bases remaining between them. This CDR3 region has 14 residues. The germline V gene has CDR1 SGHDN and CDR2 FVKESK. CDR3 nucleotide sequence: TGTGCCAGCAGCCAAGTCTCCCTAGCCGGGGAGCTGTTTTTT. Amino acids: CASSQVSLAGELFF.

Worth noting for this clone: Other DNA sequences in this sample translate to the same CDR3. The chain carries TRBV29-1 and TRBJ1-1; weak D call: TRBD1 (5 bases). With 7 bases removed from V and 4 bases from J, the gap between germline ends came to 19 bases. Germline CDR1 SQVTM, CDR2 ANQGSEA. This CDR3 has 14 amino acids. In DNA form, the CDR3 reads TGCAGCGGCCAAACTCGGGCAGGGTCCACTGAAGCTTTCTTT. Translated, it gives CSGQTRAGSTEAFF.

This chain links TRBV27 with TRBJ2-7; TRBD2 is a possible D gene (6 bases). The CDR3 loop spans 15 amino acids. Germline CDR1 reads MNHEY; CDR2 reads SMNVEV (reference sequence). V lost 3 bases and J 0 bases, leaving 12 bases between the germline ends. The CDR3 DNA reads TGTGCCAGCAGTTTGCGGGGCCAAGTCTCCTACGAGCAGTACTTC. Translation gives CASSLRGQVSYEQYF.

The chain employs TRBV19 and TRBJ1-5; D unresolved. CDR1 is LNHDA, CDR2 SQIVND, per germline (reference sequence). Deletions cut 2 bases from V and 7 bases from J, with 6 bases between. There are 12 residues in the CDR3. CDR3 nucleotides: TGTGCCAGTAGTATATCGGGACAGCCCCAGCATTTT. Translating gives CASSISGQPQHF.

V gene TRBV4-1 combines with J gene TRBJ1-4; 11 nucleotides line up with TRBD1. With V trimmed by 4 bases and J by 7 bases, 2 bases remained unmatched. Germline V gene data show CDR1 as MGHRA and CDR2 as YSYEKL. The CDR3 extends over 14 amino acids. The CDR3 reads CASSRGTGGEKLFF. Here the CDR3 DNA reads TGCGCCAGCAGCCGCGGGACAGGGGGTGAAAAACTGTTTTTT.

CDR3 DNA sequence: TGTGCCAGCAATCATCACCAGGGGGGAGAGACCCAGTACTTC. Its protein is CASNHHQGGETQYF. The V call is TRBV6-5, the J call TRBJ2-5; D is possibly TRBD1 (7 bases). The CDR3 is made up of 14 amino acids. Per the germline V gene, CDR1 is MNHEY and CDR2 is SVGAGI. Trimming stripped 7 bases from V and 4 bases from J, with 16 bases between.

The rearrangement joins TRBV5-1 to TRBJ1-6; unclear D gene. Trimming cost V 4 bases and J 7 bases, with 15 bases left between them. The CDR3 sequence is 15 residues long. Per the germline V gene, CDR1 is SGHRS and CDR2 is YFSETQ. CDR3 sequence reads: CASSPDWGENSPLHF. CDR3 in DNA: TGCGCCAGCAGCCCGGATTGGGGAGAAAATTCACCCCTCCACTTT.

V and J are TRBV2 and TRBJ1-1, with D possibly being TRBD1 (5 bases). CDR3 length: 14 residues. Trimming pared 3 bases from V and 0 bases from J, leaving 8 bases between. The germline gives CDR1 SNHLY, CDR2 FYNNEI. CDR3 residues: CASSESGLNTEAFF. DNA for the CDR3: TGTGCCAGCAGTGAGTCAGGGTTGAACACTGAAGCTTTCTTT. The full variable domain, with the rest looked up from reference TRBV2 and TRBJ1-1, is EPEVTQTPSHQVTQMGQEVILRCVPISNHLYFYWYRQILGQKVEFLVSFYNNEISEKSEIFDDQFSVERPDGSNFTLKIRSTKLEDSAMYFCASSESGLNTEAFFGQGTRLTVV.

This clone ranks as medium-sized in terms of frequency. V gene TRBV5-4 combines with J gene TRBJ1-4, with 10 bases aligning to TRBD1. V shed 3 bases, J shed 8 bases, and the junction held 10 bases outside the gene matches. The germline V gene encodes CDR1 SGHNT and CDR2 YYREEE (reference sequence). CDR3 size: 16 residues. Written as DNA, the CDR3 is TGTGCCAGCAGCTCTGGAGGTGGGACAGGGGCGGAAAAACTGTTTTTT. Translating gives CASSSGGGTGAEKLFF.

The gene calls are TRBV14 and TRBJ2-1, with 7 bases that match TRBD2. V dropped 2 bases and J dropped 2; count of bases not matched to a gene: 3. The V gene's germline CDR1 is SGHDN and CDR2 FVKESK. CDR3 length: 15 amino acids. This CDR3 is CASSQSSGTYNEQFF. CDR3 coding DNA: TGTGCCAGCAGCCAATCCAGCGGGACCTACAATGAGCAGTTCTTC.

The chain couples TRBV19 to TRBJ2-7; TRBD1 matches 11 bases. There are 11 residues in the CDR3. Germline CDR1 LNHDA, CDR2 SQIVND (reference sequence). J gave up 6 bases and V 9 bases, and 1 base lay outside the gene matches. The DNA of the CDR3 is TGTGCCAGCGGGACAGGGGGCGAGCAGTACTTC. Protein sequence: CASGTGGEQYF.

The genes are TRBV28 and TRBJ1-5, with D possibly TRBD1 on 6 matching bases. Looked up from germline, CDR1 is MDHEN and CDR2 is SYDVKM. The germline V and J ends were trimmed by 6 bases and 5 bases, with 20 bases remaining between them. This CDR3 comprises 16 residues. The CDR3 is CASSIDRTVLYQPQHF. CDR3 nucleotides: TGTGCCAGCAGCATTGACAGGACAGTTCTTTATCAGCCCCAGCATTTT.

The chain is built from TRBV6-1 and TRBJ1-4, with D possibly matching TRBD1 (5 bases). Per germline, CDR1 MNHNS and CDR2 SASEGT. The length of the CDR3 is 14 residues. Trimming took off 2 bases at V and 5 bases at J, with 9 bases between the two ends. CDR3 residues: CASSEFGGNEKLFF. CDR3 DNA: TGTGCCAGCAGTGAATTCGGGGGGAATGAAAAACTGTTTTTT.

The J gene is TRBJ1-1, the V gene TRBV6-5, with 7 bases that match TRBD1. Germline loops: CDR1 MNHEY, CDR2 SVGAGI. This CDR3 contains 14 residues. With 5 bases clipped from V and 2 bases from J, the junction kept 5 bases outside the gene matches. The CDR3 DNA reads as TGTGCCAGCAGTGCCGGACAGGAAAACACTGAAGCTTTCTTT. It yields the protein CASSAGQENTEAFF.

J is TRBJ2-6 and V is TRBV18; 7 nucleotides line up with TRBD1. Per the germline V gene, CDR1 is KGHSH and CDR2 is LQKENI. Unmatched junction bases numbered 3, after V lost 4 bases and J lost 0 bases. This CDR3 region has 16 residues. The CDR3 DNA reads TGTGCCAGCTCACGACAGGGAAGCTCTGGGGCCAACGTCCTGACTTTC. Protein product: CASSRQGSSGANVLTF.

V and J are TRBV7-9 and TRBJ2-1, with TRBD2 matching over 8 bases. The V gene end was trimmed by 3 bases and the J gene end by 9 bases; junction bases not matched to a gene: 10. The CDR3 length is 15 residues. Germline lookup yields CDR1 SEHNR and CDR2 FQNEAQ (reference sequence). The CDR3 DNA follows: TGTGCCAGCAGCTTCTCCGGGACTAGGGGGGGTGAGCAGTTCTTC. Translating gives CASSFSGTRGGEQFF.